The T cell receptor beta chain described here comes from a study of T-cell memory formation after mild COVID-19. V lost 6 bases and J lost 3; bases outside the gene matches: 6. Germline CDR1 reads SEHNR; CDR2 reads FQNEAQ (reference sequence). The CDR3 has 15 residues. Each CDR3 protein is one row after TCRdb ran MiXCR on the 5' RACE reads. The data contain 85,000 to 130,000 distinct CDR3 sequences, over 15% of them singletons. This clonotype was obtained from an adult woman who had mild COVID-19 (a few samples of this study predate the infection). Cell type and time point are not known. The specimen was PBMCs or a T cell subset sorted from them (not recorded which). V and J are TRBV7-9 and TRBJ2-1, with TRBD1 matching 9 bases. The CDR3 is CASRSNRGLYNEQFF. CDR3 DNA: TGTGCCAGCAGGTCTAACAGGGGGCTCTACAATGAGCAGTTCTTC.